Listed here are 10 T cell receptor beta chains from one sample, sequenced in a study of blood T cell repertoires in COVID-19. The method was immunoSEQ multiplex PCR; TCRdb's version includes in-frame clones alone and lacks a portion of them. Of 300,000 to 400,000 clones in the sample, more than 80% were seen once. The sequenced material came from PBMCs or T cells enriched from blood (not recorded which). The receptors derive from a man between 18 and 35 years old who had recovered from COVID-19.

J is TRBJ2-7 and V is TRBV3-1 (or the pseudogene TRBV3-2); possibly TRBD1 for D (6 bases). The CDR3 length is 14 residues. Trimming removed 4 bases from V and 9 bases from J, with 19 bases in between. CDR1 and CDR2 from the germline V gene are LGHDT and YNNKEL (reference sequence). In DNA, the CDR3 is TGTGCCAGCAGCCCCCACCCCCGGGACATCGCGCAGTACTTC. Its translation is CASSPHPRDIAQYF.

This chain links TRBV28 with TRBJ1-1; TRBD1 matches at 7 bases. The trim removed 4 bases at V and 8 bases at J, leaving 1 base unmatched. The germline gives CDR1 MDHEN, CDR2 SYDVKM. CDR3 size: 11 residues. As DNA, the CDR3 is TGTGCCAGCAGTTGGGACAGAGAAGCTTTCTTT. Its protein product is CASSWDREAFF.

This clone has a handful of counts. The chain employs TRBV19 and TRBJ1-5; D is unclear. The CDR3 loop spans 14 amino acids. The germline V gene has CDR1 LNHDA and CDR2 SQIVND (reference sequence). Trimming shortened V by 3 bases and J by 6 bases, and 12 bases separated the two germline ends. CDR3 coding DNA: TGTGCCAGTAGTATTTCGCGCGTAGTTCAGCCCCAGCATTTT. It is translated as CASSISRVVQPQHF.

J is TRBJ1-1 and V is TRBV19; no firm D call. V was trimmed by 2 bases and J by 1 base, leaving 8 bases between them. Germline V gives CDR1 LNHDA, CDR2 SQIVND (reference sequence). CDR3 length: 14 residues. CDR3: CASSIRVANTEAFF. The DNA of the CDR3 is TGTGCCAGTAGTATACGGGTTGCGAACACTGAAGCTTTCTTT. Filled out from reference TRBV19 and TRBJ1-1, the complete variable domain reads DGGITQSPKYLFRKEGQNVTLSCEQNLNHDAMYWYRQDPGQGLRLIYYSQIVNDFQKGDIAEGYSVSREKKESFPLTVTSAQKNPTAFYLCASSIRVANTEAFFGQGTRLTVV.

The chain carries TRBV5-1 and TRBJ2-7; the D gene is possibly TRBD2 (5 bases). The CDR3 is made up of 15 amino acids. V lost 4 bases and J 0 bases, leaving 14 bases between the germline ends. Germline V gene sequence: CDR1 SGHRS, CDR2 YFSETQ. The CDR3 loop is CASSPEVGNSYEQYF. CDR3 bases: TGCGCCAGCAGCCCAGAAGTCGGGAACTCCTACGAGCAGTACTTC. The full variable domain, with the rest looked up from reference TRBV5-1 and TRBJ2-7, is KAGVTQTPRYLIKTRGQQVTLSCSPISGHRSVSWYQQTPGQGLQFLFEYFSETQRNKGNFPGRFSGRQFSNSRSEMNVSTLELGDSALYLCASSPEVGNSYEQYFGPGTRLTVT.

The chain employs TRBV28 and TRBJ2-2, with D possibly being TRBD1 (5 bases). V was trimmed by 8 bases and J by 5 bases, leaving 12 bases between them. Germline CDR1 is MDHEN and CDR2 is SYDVKM. The CDR3 has 13 residues. Here the CDR3 reads CASRQTATGELFF. The DNA for the CDR3 is TGTGCCAGCCGACAGACAGCTACCGGGGAGCTGTTTTTT.

The V and J genes are TRBV2 and TRBJ2-1, with 10 bases that match TRBD1. CDR1 and CDR2 (germline): SNHLY, FYNNEI. The CDR3 has 13 residues. The V gene end was trimmed by 4 bases and the J gene end by 6 bases; junction bases not matched to a gene: 0. In DNA form, the CDR3 reads TGTGCCAGCAGTGGGACAGGGGGCAATGAGCAGTTCTTC. This codes for CASSGTGGNEQFF.

This sequence joins TRBV20-1 and TRBJ1-1, with TRBD1 matching over 7 bases. The V gene's germline CDR1 is DFQATT and CDR2 SNEGSKA (reference sequence). The CDR3 runs 14 residues. Trimming took 4 bases from V and 3 from J; bases not matched to a gene: 8. This CDR3 is CSAIEGAAYTEAFF. In DNA form, the CDR3 reads TGCAGTGCTATTGAGGGGGCCGCCTACACTGAAGCTTTCTTT.

The chain couples TRBV24-1 to TRBJ2-1, with 7 bases fitting TRBD1. The CDR3 totals 16 residues. V shed 4 bases and J 4 bases; nucleotides not matched to a gene: 9. The germline gives CDR1 KGHDR, CDR2 SFDVKD. Written as DNA, the CDR3 is TGTGCCACCAGTGAGCCCGGGACAGATAAATACAATGAGCAGTTCTTC. Amino acid sequence: CATSEPGTDKYNEQFF.

This chain links TRBV11-3 with TRBJ2-7, with TRBD2 matching 11 bases. Germline CDR1 is SGHNT and CDR2 is YENEEA. The J segment lost 0 bases and the V segment lost 0 bases, leaving 16 bases of the junction unmatched. This CDR3 is 21 amino acids long. In nucleotides, the CDR3 is TGTGCCAGCAGCTTAGACTTTATCTCCGGGACTAGCGGTTGGAGCTCCTACGAGCAGTACTTC. Its translation is CASSLDFISGTSGWSSYEQYF.